The 30 T cell receptor beta chains below come from one sample, sequenced in a study of Ad26.COV2.S vaccination and SARS-CoV-2 variants. The treatment: over 15 received Ad26.COV2.S at low or high dose, single or two shots; several received placebo; per-sample allocation not given. Collection of samples fell on day 63 after the first vaccine or placebo injection. Here immunoSEQ multiplex PCR was the method, and the copy in TCRdb shows in-frame clones only, minus some. The sample shows some 340,000 clones, around 85% of them seen only once. Sequences were derived from peripheral blood, sampled in a trial of Ad26.COV2.S vaccine versus placebo. These receptors were taken from a person aged 18-65 years who received the Ad26.COV2.S COVID-19 vaccine or a placebo.

The V call is TRBV28, the J call TRBJ1-4, with D unresolved. The CDR3 length is 14 residues. The germline gives CDR1 MDHEN, CDR2 SYDVKM. V shed 5 bases and J shed 8 bases, with 15 bases lying between them. The CDR3 loop is CASSRALTAEKLFF. The CDR3 nucleotides read TGTGCCAGCAGTAGGGCCCTGACCGCAGAAAAACTGTTTTTT.

The chain couples TRBV6-1 to TRBJ2-6, with D possibly being TRBD1 (6 bases). The CDR3 has 16 residues. Trimming took off 3 bases at V and 4 bases at J, with 13 bases between the two ends. The germline V gene encodes CDR1 MNHNS and CDR2 SASEGT. This chain's CDR3 is CASSETPGAGANVLTF. CDR3 in DNA: TGTGCCAGCAGTGAGACCCCAGGGGCAGGGGCCAACGTCCTGACTTTC.

This sequence joins TRBV5-5 and TRBJ2-2; 7 bases map to TRBD1. The germline V gene encodes CDR1 SGHKS and CDR2 YYEKEE (reference sequence). V shed 4 bases and J 6 bases; nucleotides not matched to a gene: 6. This CDR3 spans 14 amino acids. CDR3 sequence: CASSRTTGAGELFF. As DNA, the CDR3 is TGTGCCAGCAGCCGCACAACAGGGGCCGGGGAGCTGTTTTTT.

The chain employs TRBV5-1 and TRBJ2-5, with 8 nucleotides matching TRBD1. CDR1 is SGHRS, CDR2 YFSETQ, per germline. This CDR3 comprises 15 residues. V dropped 2 bases and J dropped 5; count of bases not matched to a gene: 8. The CDR3 here is CASSLGQGAMETQYF. For the CDR3, the DNA is TGCGCCAGCAGCTTAGGTCAGGGGGCTATGGAGACCCAGTACTTC.

V usage is TRBV5-1 and J usage is TRBJ2-7, with TRBD1 identical over 11 bases. The trim removed 4 bases at V and 7 bases at J, leaving 7 bases unmatched. Germline loops: CDR1 SGHRS, CDR2 YFSETQ. The CDR3 runs to 14 residues. The CDR3 region is CASSRGQGANEQYF. The CDR3 nucleotides read TGCGCCAGCAGCCGCGGACAGGGGGCGAATGAGCAGTACTTC.

A single count supports this clone. This rearrangement joins TRBV28 to TRBJ2-7; 9 bases are shared with TRBD1. CDR3 length: 15 residues. Unmatched junction bases numbered 5, after V lost 2 bases and J lost 3 bases. The germline CDR1 and CDR2 sequences are MDHEN and SYDVKM. CDR3 DNA sequence: TGTGCCAGCAGTTTAAGCCCGGGACAGGGCTACGAGCAGTACTTC. Its protein product is CASSLSPGQGYEQYF.

The chain couples TRBV11-2 to TRBJ2-3; D ambiguous. The CDR3 runs 14 residues. Germline V CDR1 and CDR2: SGHAT, FQNNGV. Trimming stripped 2 bases from V and 5 bases from J, with 11 bases between. The CDR3 DNA sequence: TGTGCCAGCAGCTTAACTAACAACGGAGATACGCAGTATTTT. Translated: CASSLTNNGDTQYF.

This clone came up once. The chain couples TRBV21-1 to TRBJ2-1; TRBD2 is taken as the D call from the table, unchecked against the DNA. TRBV21-1 is labeled a pseudogene. This CDR3 contains 15 residues. The CDR3 DNA is TGTGCCAGCAGCAAAGGAGGGACTAGGGGGAATGAGCAGTTCTTC. This gives the protein CASSKGGTRGNEQFF.

The chain combines TRBV5-6 with TRBJ1-6; D is ambiguous. The CDR3 runs to 14 residues. Trimming took off 6 bases at V and 8 bases at J, with 15 bases between the two ends. Germline V CDR1 and CDR2: SGHDT, YYEEEE. CDR3: CASNPRRRDSPLHF. The CDR3 DNA follows: TGTGCCAGCAATCCAAGACGAAGGGATTCACCCCTCCACTTT.

The V call is TRBV6-1, the J call TRBJ1-5, with 7 bases identical to TRBD1. The CDR3 is made up of 16 amino acids. Germline V gene lookup returns CDR1 MNHNS and CDR2 SASEGT. Germline trimming cut 2 bases from V and 4 bases from J; bases unmatched to any gene: 8. The CDR3 protein is CASSEQAAGGNQPQHF. The CDR3 nucleotides read TGTGCCAGCAGTGAACAGGCGGCAGGGGGGAATCAGCCCCAGCATTTT.

The chain uses TRBV24-1 and TRBJ2-5, with 8 positions matching TRBD2. V was pared by 0 bases and J by 4 bases, with 0 bases of the junction left unmatched. CDR3 length: 14 amino acids. Germline lookup yields CDR1 KGHDR and CDR2 SFDVKD. CDR3 amino acids: CATSDLRGGETQYF. CDR3 nucleotides: TGTGCCACCAGTGATTTGCGGGGGGGAGAGACCCAGTACTTC.

This sequence joins TRBV19 and TRBJ1-5; tentative D call: TRBD1 (5 bases). Between the trimmed V and J ends, which lost 7 bases and 2 bases, there was a span of 24 bases. Germline CDR1 and CDR2: LNHDA and SQIVND (reference sequence). This CDR3 contains 18 residues. The DNA for the CDR3 is TGTGCCAGTACCGTTGGGGCCGGTTCCATCCGCCGCAATCAGCCCCAGCATTTT. It translates to CASTVGAGSIRRNQPQHF.

The V call is TRBV5-6, the J call TRBJ1-4; D ambiguous. The CDR3 consists of 15 residues. CDR1 SGHDT and CDR2 YYEEEE come from the germline V gene. The ends were cut back, 4 bases at V and 5 bases at J, with 15 bases in the middle. CDR3 in DNA: TGTGCCAGCAGCATGGTGGACTCTTTGAATGAAAAACTGTTTTTT. Its protein is CASSMVDSLNEKLFF.

This chain uses TRBV7-9 with TRBJ1-2; D ambiguous. Germline assignment: CDR1 SEHNR and CDR2 FQNEAQ (reference sequence). The CDR3 extends over 15 amino acids. V lost 1 base, J lost 3 bases, and 12 bases lay in between. CDR3 sequence: CASSLVVNWDYGYTF. DNA of the CDR3: TGTGCCAGCAGCTTAGTAGTTAATTGGGACTATGGCTACACCTTC.

V gene TRBV7-8 combines with J gene TRBJ1-5; D is perhaps TRBD1 (6 bases). Germline V gene sequence: CDR1 SGHVS, CDR2 FQNEAQ. Trimming took 3 bases from V and 4 from J, leaving 16 bases between them. This CDR3 is built from 16 residues. The CDR3 sequence is CASSLGPLDRNQPQHF. The CDR3 nucleotides read TGTGCCAGCAGCTTGGGTCCTTTGGACAGAAATCAGCCCCAGCATTTT.

CDR3 residues: CSASNDFNEQFF. The CDR3 nucleotides are TGCAGTGCTAGTAACGATTTTAATGAGCAGTTCTTC. The V and J genes are TRBV20-1 and TRBJ2-1; no clear D gene. Germline V gene sequence: CDR1 DFQATT, CDR2 SNEGSKA (reference sequence). The CDR3 covers 12 residues. The V and J ends lost 3 bases and 7 bases respectively, with 10 bases between them.

The CDR3 is CASSPARGGSNTGELFF. The CDR3 region has the DNA TGCGCCAGCAGCCCCGCCAGAGGGGGGTCGAACACCGGGGAGCTGTTTTTT. V is TRBV5-1 and J is TRBJ2-2; D could derive from TRBD1 or TRBD2 (6 bases each). Germline-derived CDR1 and CDR2 are SGHRS and YFSETQ. CDR3 length: 17 residues. The V and J ends lost 4 bases and 0 bases respectively, with 16 bases between them.

The chain has TRBV11-2 and TRBJ1-5, with D unclear. Deletions cut 2 bases from V and 4 bases from J, with 6 bases between. Germline CDR1 SGHAT, CDR2 FQNNGV. CDR3 length: 13 residues. Here the CDR3 reads CASSLFSNQPQHF. The CDR3 coding sequence is TGTGCCAGCAGCTTATTTTCAAATCAGCCCCAGCATTTT.

The V gene is TRBV5-5, the J gene TRBJ1-3; D unresolved. Germline values: CDR1 SGHKS, CDR2 YYEKEE (reference sequence). Trimming removed 0 bases at V and 2 bases at J, with 3 bases between. This CDR3 region has 13 residues. The CDR3 spells CASSLVPGNTIYF. The CDR3 DNA follows: TGTGCCAGCAGCTTGGTGCCTGGAAACACCATATATTTT.

This rearrangement joins TRBV5-1 to TRBJ2-5; D is tentatively TRBD1 or TRBD2 (6 bases each). Germline loops: CDR1 SGHRS, CDR2 YFSETQ. Between the trimmed V and J ends, which lost 5 bases and 5 bases, there was a span of 16 bases. This CDR3 comprises 14 residues. CDR3 residues: CASRNWGAQETQYF. DNA of the CDR3: TGCGCCAGCAGGAATTGGGGGGCACAGGAGACCCAGTACTTC. The entire variable domain, with the rest obtained from reference TRBV5-1 and TRBJ2-5, is as follows: KAGVTQTPRYLIKTRGQQVTLSCSPISGHRSVSWYQQTPGQGLQFLFEYFSETQRNKGNFPGRFSGRQFSNSRSEMNVSTLELGDSALYLCASRNWGAQETQYFGPGTRLLVL.

The CDR3 loop is CASSPISFSTDTQYF. CDR3 nucleotides: TGCGCCAGCAGCCCCATAAGTTTTAGCACAGATACGCAGTATTTT. The chain uses TRBV5-1 and TRBJ2-3; D ambiguous. The CDR3 contains 15 residues. The germline gives CDR1 SGHRS, CDR2 YFSETQ. The ends were cut back, 4 bases at V and 0 bases at J, with 12 bases in the middle.

The gene calls are TRBV5-1 and TRBJ1-4; unclear D gene. The V gene's germline CDR1 is SGHRS and CDR2 YFSETQ. The CDR3 is made up of 14 amino acids. Trimming stripped 2 bases from V and 0 bases from J, with 5 bases between. The CDR3 nucleotides are TGCGCCAGCAGCTTTGATGCAACTAATGAAAAACTGTTTTTT. The encoded protein is CASSFDATNEKLFF.

The chain employs TRBV7-9 and TRBJ2-7, with TRBD1 identical over 7 bases. CDR1 is SEHNR and CDR2 is FQNEAQ in the germline V gene (reference sequence). This CDR3 is 13 amino acids long. Trimming took 5 bases from V and 7 from J; bases not matched to a gene: 8. CDR3 bases: TGTGCCAGCAGCCCGACAGGGACGGGGGAGCAGTACTTC. Its protein is CASSPTGTGEQYF. Variable domain in full (rest from reference TRBV7-9 and TRBJ2-7): DTGVSQNPRHKITKRGQNVTFRCDPISEHNRLYWYRQTLGQGPEFLTYFQNEAQLEKSRLLSDRFSAERPKGSFSTLEIQRTEQGDSAMYLCASSPTGTGEQYFGPGTRLTVT.

This clone was recorded a few times. The chain combines TRBV7-9 with TRBJ2-1; TRBD1 or TRBD2 may be the D gene (6 bases each). V was shortened by 5 bases and J by 6 bases, with 17 bases between the two germline ends. The CDR3 totals 15 residues. Germline V lookup: CDR1 SEHNR, CDR2 FQNEAQ (reference sequence). The CDR3 nucleotides read TGTGCCAGCAGCCGTTCGGGGGCGTTCACCAATGAGCAGTTCTTC. It specifies CASSRSGAFTNEQFF.

This clone showed up just a few times. The chain is built from TRBV30 and TRBJ1-2; the D is unclear. V was trimmed by 0 bases and J by 3 bases, leaving 5 bases between them. Germline CDR1 reads GTSNPN; CDR2 reads SVGIG (reference sequence). CDR3 length equals 12 residues. The CDR3 loop is CAWSVADYGYTF. The CDR3 DNA reads TGTGCCTGGAGTGTAGCAGACTATGGCTACACCTTC.

The chain links TRBV27 to TRBJ2-5; D gene uncertain. Trimming took 1 base from V and 2 from J, leaving 11 bases between them. The V gene's germline CDR1 is MNHEY and CDR2 SMNVEV (reference sequence). The CDR3 runs to 15 residues. CDR3 DNA: TGTGCCAGCAGTTTATACAGTCTTAAACAAGAGACCCAGTACTTC. Translation gives CASSLYSLKQETQYF.

The chain couples TRBV5-1 to TRBJ2-3; D is unclear. The CDR3 totals 13 residues. Trimming took off 1 base at V and 2 bases at J, with 5 bases between the two ends. Germline CDR1 reads SGHRS; CDR2 reads YFSETQ. CDR3 amino acids: CASSLSPTDTQYF. In DNA, the CDR3 is TGCGCCAGCAGCTTGTCTCCCACAGATACGCAGTATTTT.

CDR3 loop: CASRATSVYQETQYF. Here the CDR3 DNA reads TGTGCCAGCAGGGCCACTAGCGTTTATCAAGAGACCCAGTACTTC. V is TRBV6-5 and J is TRBJ2-5; 7 bases fit TRBD2. V lost 6 bases to trimming and J lost 2 bases; unmatched junction nucleotides: 9. This CDR3 region has 15 residues. The germline gives CDR1 MNHEY, CDR2 SVGAGI.

The genes are TRBV7-2 and TRBJ1-1; D is perhaps TRBD1 (5 bases). Germline CDR1 and CDR2: SGHTA and FQGNSA. The CDR3 is 14 residues long. Trimming removed 1 base from V and 4 bases from J, with 10 bases in between. CDR3 sequence: CASSLVIGGTEAFF. The CDR3 nucleotides read TGTGCCAGCAGCTTAGTTATTGGGGGCACTGAAGCTTTCTTT.

This sequence joins TRBV10-2 and TRBJ2-2; D gene ambiguous. The CDR3 sequence is 12 residues long. Germline-derived CDR1 and CDR2 are WSHSY and SAAADI. V dropped 1 base and J dropped 8 bases, with 5 bases sitting between them. The CDR3 loop reads CASSEYGGELFF. The CDR3 nucleotides are TGCGCCAGCAGTGAGTATGGAGGGGAGCTGTTTTTT.